Shown below are 11 T cell receptor beta chains from a single sample sequenced in a study of T cells in Graves' hyperthyroidism and ophthalmopathy. RNA transcripts provided the source from which TCR beta CDR3 regions were amplified. In the first-round RT-PCR of the TCR CDR3, the HTBI primer set was used. TCRdb re-analysed the multiplex PCR reads in MiXCR, keeping a single row per CDR3 protein. The table shows some 490,000 distinct CDR3 sequences, with roughly 16% occurring only once. Sequenced: blood. Receptors were obtained from a woman in her 30s with Graves' ophthalmopathy.

This clonotype has at least ten counts. This sequence joins TRBV30 and TRBJ2-2, with 8 bases aligning to TRBD2. The germline V gene encodes CDR1 GTSNPN and CDR2 SVGIG (reference sequence). J gave up 0 bases and V 4 bases, and 13 bases lay outside the gene matches. CDR3 length: 18 amino acids. CDR3 sequence (DNA): TGTGCCTGGAACCCGGACTTGACTAGCGCCTCGAACACCGGGGAGCTGTTTTTT. As protein: CAWNPDLTSASNTGELFF.

This clonotype was observed a handful of times. This sequence joins TRBV20-1 and TRBJ2-7; 14 bases map to TRBD2. Trimming removed 4 bases from V and 2 bases from J; junction bases left unmatched: 4. The CDR3 has 15 residues. Germline CDR1 is DFQATT and CDR2 is SNEGSKA (reference sequence). CDR3 DNA: TGCAGTGCTATCATGACTAGCGGGAGGGCCTACGAGCAGTACTTC. Translation gives CSAIMTSGRAYEQYF.

This clonotype was counted many times. The chain is built from TRBV27 and TRBJ1-2, with D maybe TRBD1 (5 bases). CDR1 is MNHEY, CDR2 SMNVEV, per germline (reference sequence). This CDR3 region has 12 residues. Trimming removed 11 bases at V and 4 bases at J, with 14 bases between. The CDR3 spells CAARRGSYGYTF. The DNA for the CDR3 is TGTGCCGCCCGGCGGGGCAGCTATGGCTACACCTTC.

In its sample, this clonotype was seen many times. The chain carries TRBV2 and TRBJ1-3; D unclear. Trimming left V 4 bases short and J 2 bases short, with 9 bases between. Germline V gene sequence: CDR1 SNHLY, CDR2 FYNNEI. CDR3 length: 14 amino acids. The CDR3 is CASSVRSTGNTIYF. CDR3 nucleotide sequence: TGTGCCAGCAGTGTGCGCAGTACTGGAAACACCATATATTTT.

This clonotype has more than one count but fewer than ten. The CDR3 sequence: CASSQDTATDTQYF. In DNA form, the CDR3 reads TGCGCCAGCAGCCAAGACACGGCTACAGATACGCAGTATTTT. The V call is TRBV4-3, the J call TRBJ2-3; D is ambiguous. The CDR3 runs to 14 residues. The V and J ends lost 0 bases and 3 bases respectively, with 7 bases between them. Looked up from germline, CDR1 is LGHNA and CDR2 is YSLEER.

The chain couples TRBV7-9 to TRBJ1-2; D not resolved. CDR3 length: 15 amino acids. V was cut by 4 bases and J by 4 bases, with 16 bases left in between. From germline, CDR1 is SEHNR and CDR2 FQNEAQ (reference sequence). CDR3 nucleotides: TGTGCCAGCAGCTCCTCCGATGCGAGGACCTATGGCTACACCTTC. Translation gives CASSSSDARTYGYTF.

The chain combines TRBV4-2 with TRBJ2-7, with 9 nucleotides matching TRBD1. The V segment lost 4 bases and the J segment 4 bases; nucleotides outside the gene matches: 8. Per germline, CDR1 LGHNA and CDR2 YNFKEQ. The length of the CDR3 is 15 residues. The DNA for the CDR3 is TGTGCCAGCAGCCGGGGACAGGGCGTCTCATACGAGCAGTACTTC. Translating gives CASSRGQGVSYEQYF.

In this sample, this clonotype turned up many times. This chain uses TRBV29-1 with TRBJ2-3; D is uncertain. The CDR3 is 11 amino acids. Looked up from germline, CDR1 is SQVTM and CDR2 is ANQGSEA. As DNA, the CDR3 is TGCAGTCAAACTAGCACAGATACGCAGTATTTT. Translated: CSQTSTDTQYF.

This clonotype was seen at least ten times. The chain uses TRBV2 and TRBJ2-5; D not resolved. V was pared by 7 bases and J by 3 bases, with 3 bases between. CDR3 length: 10 residues. The germline CDR1 and CDR2 sequences are SNHLY and FYNNEI. The CDR3 sequence: CASNEETQYF. As DNA, the CDR3 is TGTGCCAGCAACGAAGAGACCCAGTACTTC.

This clonotype was observed a few times. The chain's CDR3 is CASRTGEDTEAFF. The DNA of the CDR3 is TGTGCCAGCAGAACAGGGGAGGACACTGAAGCTTTCTTT. This chain connects TRBV6-1 to TRBJ1-1, with TRBD1 matching 7 bases. Trimming removed 6 bases from V and 3 bases from J; junction bases left unmatched: 4. The CDR3 has 13 amino acids. Germline V gives CDR1 MNHNS, CDR2 SASEGT.

This clonotype has a handful of counts. This chain joins TRBV20-1 and TRBJ2-1; 11 nucleotides match TRBD2. The CDR3 is made up of 18 amino acids. The V and J ends lost 0 bases and 1 base, in that order; junction bases with no gene match: 8. Germline V gene lookup returns CDR1 DFQATT and CDR2 SNEGSKA (reference sequence). The CDR3 sequence is CSARERLAGPPSYNEQFF. The CDR3 DNA follows: TGCAGTGCTAGAGAAAGACTAGCGGGACCGCCGTCCTACAATGAGCAGTTCTTC.